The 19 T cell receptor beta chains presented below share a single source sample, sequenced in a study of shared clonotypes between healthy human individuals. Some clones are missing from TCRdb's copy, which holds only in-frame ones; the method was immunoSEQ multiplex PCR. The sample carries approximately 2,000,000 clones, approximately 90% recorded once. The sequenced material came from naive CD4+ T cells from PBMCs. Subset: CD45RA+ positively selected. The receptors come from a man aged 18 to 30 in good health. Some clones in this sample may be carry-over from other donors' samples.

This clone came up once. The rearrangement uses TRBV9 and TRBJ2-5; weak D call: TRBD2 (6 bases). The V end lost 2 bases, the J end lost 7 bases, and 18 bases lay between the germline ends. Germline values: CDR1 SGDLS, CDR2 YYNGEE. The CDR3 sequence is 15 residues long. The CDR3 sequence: CASSVAPSAAGTQYF. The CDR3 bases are TGTGCCAGCAGCGTCGCCCCCTCGGCAGCGGGGACCCAGTACTTC.

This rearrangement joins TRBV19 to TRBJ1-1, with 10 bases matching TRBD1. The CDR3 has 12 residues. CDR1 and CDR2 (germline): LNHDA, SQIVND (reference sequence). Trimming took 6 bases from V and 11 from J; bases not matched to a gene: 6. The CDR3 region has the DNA TGTGCCAGTAGCTTGTCGGGACAGGGGGCTTTCTTT. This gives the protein CASSLSGQGAFF.

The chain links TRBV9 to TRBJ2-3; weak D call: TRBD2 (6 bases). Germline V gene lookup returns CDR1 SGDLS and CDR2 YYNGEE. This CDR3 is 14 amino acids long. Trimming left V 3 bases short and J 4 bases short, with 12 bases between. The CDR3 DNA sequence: TGTGCCAGCAGCGCCCGGGAGTTCTCAGATACGCAGTATTTT. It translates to CASSAREFSDTQYF.

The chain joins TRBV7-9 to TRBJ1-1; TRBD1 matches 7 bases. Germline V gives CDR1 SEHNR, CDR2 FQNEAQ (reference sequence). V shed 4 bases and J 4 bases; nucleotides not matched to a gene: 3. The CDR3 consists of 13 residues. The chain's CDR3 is CASSSTGPTEAFF. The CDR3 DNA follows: TGTGCCAGCAGCTCGACAGGGCCCACTGAAGCTTTCTTT.

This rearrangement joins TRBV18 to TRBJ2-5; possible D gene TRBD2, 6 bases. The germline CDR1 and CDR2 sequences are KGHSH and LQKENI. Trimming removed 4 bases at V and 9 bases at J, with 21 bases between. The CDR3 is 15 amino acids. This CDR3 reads CASSQSRDSVWAQYF. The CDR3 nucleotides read TGTGCCAGCTCACAATCCCGGGACTCAGTTTGGGCCCAGTACTTC.

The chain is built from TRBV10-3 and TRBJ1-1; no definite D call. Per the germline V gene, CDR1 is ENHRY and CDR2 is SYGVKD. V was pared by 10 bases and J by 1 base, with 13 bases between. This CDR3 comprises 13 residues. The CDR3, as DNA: TGTGCCACCGTGGGAACAACGAACACTGAAGCTTTCTTT. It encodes CATVGTTNTEAFF.

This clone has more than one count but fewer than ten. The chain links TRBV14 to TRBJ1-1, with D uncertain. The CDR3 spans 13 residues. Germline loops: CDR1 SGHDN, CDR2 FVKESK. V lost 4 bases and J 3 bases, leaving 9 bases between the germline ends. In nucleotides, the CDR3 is TGTGCCAGCAGCCCTGGGGATTACACTGAAGCTTTCTTT. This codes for CASSPGDYTEAFF.

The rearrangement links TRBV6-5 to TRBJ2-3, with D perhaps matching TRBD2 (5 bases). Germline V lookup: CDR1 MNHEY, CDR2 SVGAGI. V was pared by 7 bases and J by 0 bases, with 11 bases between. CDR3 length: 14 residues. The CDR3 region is CASKGLGSTDTQYF. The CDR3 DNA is TGTGCCAGCAAAGGACTGGGAAGCACAGATACGCAGTATTTT.

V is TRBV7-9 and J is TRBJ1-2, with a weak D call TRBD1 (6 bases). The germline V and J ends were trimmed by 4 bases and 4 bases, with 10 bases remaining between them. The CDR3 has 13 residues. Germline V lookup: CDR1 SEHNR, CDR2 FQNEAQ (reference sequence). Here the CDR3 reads CASSSIQGYGYTF. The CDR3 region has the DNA TGTGCCAGCAGCTCCATACAGGGCTATGGCTACACCTTC.

CDR3 region: CSVWGVGEQFF. CDR3 bases: TGCAGCGTTTGGGGGGTAGGAGAGCAGTTCTTC. The chain employs TRBV29-1 and TRBJ2-1; a possible D gene is TRBD2 (6 bases). Per germline, CDR1 SQVTM and CDR2 ANQGSEA. Deletions cut 5 bases from V and 10 bases from J, with 12 bases between. CDR3 length: 11 residues.

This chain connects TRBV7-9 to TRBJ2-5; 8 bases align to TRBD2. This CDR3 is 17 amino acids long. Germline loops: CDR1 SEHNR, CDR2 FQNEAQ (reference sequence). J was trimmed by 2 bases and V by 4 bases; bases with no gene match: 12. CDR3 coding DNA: TGTGCCAGCAGCTCCAAGAGTAGGGCTAGCGGGCAAGAGACCCAGTACTTC. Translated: CASSSKSRASGQETQYF. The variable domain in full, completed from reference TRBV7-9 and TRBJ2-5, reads DTGVSQNPRHKITKRGQNVTFRCDPISEHNRLYWYRQTLGQGPEFLTYFQNEAQLEKSRLLSDRFSAERPKGSFSTLEIQRTEQGDSAMYLCASSSKSRASGQETQYFGPGTRLLVL.

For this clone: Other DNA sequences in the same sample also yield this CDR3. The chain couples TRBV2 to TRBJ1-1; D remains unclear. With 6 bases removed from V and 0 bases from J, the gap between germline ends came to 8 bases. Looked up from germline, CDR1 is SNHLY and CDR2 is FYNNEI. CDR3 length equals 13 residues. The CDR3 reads CASRTAMNTEAFF. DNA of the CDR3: TGTGCCAGCAGGACCGCTATGAACACTGAAGCTTTCTTT.

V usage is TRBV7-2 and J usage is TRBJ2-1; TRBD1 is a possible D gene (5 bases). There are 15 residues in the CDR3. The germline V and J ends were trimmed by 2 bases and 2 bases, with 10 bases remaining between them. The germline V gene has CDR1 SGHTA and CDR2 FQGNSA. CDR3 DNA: TGTGCCAGCAGCTTAAGTCAAGGGGCCTACAATGAGCAGTTCTTC. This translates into CASSLSQGAYNEQFF.

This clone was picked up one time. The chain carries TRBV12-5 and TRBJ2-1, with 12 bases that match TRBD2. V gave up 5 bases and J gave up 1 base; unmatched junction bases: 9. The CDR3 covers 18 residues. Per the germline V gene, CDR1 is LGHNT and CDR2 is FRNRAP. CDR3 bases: TGTGCTAGTGGTGGGGAGGGACTAGCGGGTAGGTCCTACAATGAGCAGTTCTTC. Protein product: CASGGEGLAGRSYNEQFF. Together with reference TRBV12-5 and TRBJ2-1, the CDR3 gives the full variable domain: DARVTQTPRHKVTEMGQEVTMRCQPILGHNTVFWYRQTMMQGLELLAYFRNRAPLDDSGMPKDRFSAEMPDATLATLKIQPSEPRDSAVYFCASGGEGLAGRSYNEQFFGPGTRLTVL.

CDR3: CASSRKGTDTQYF. CDR3 DNA sequence: TGTGCCAGCAGTCGTAAGGGCACAGATACGCAGTATTTT. The chain is built from TRBV27 and TRBJ2-3, with D unclear. The V and J ends lost 5 bases and 1 base respectively, with 7 bases between them. Germline V gene lookup returns CDR1 MNHEY and CDR2 SMNVEV (reference sequence). This CDR3 contains 13 residues.

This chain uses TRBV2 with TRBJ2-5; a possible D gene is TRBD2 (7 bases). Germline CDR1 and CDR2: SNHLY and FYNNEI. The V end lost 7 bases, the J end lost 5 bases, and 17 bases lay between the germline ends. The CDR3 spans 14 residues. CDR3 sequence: CASKRDQGSETQYF. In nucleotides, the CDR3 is TGTGCCAGCAAGCGGGACCAGGGGTCGGAGACCCAGTACTTC.

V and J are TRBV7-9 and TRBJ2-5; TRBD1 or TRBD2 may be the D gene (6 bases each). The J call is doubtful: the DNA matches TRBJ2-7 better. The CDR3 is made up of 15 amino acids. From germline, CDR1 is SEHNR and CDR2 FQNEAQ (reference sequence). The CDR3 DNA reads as TGTGCCAGCAGCTTAGAAGGGGGGAGCTCCTACGAGCAGTACTTC. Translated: CASSLEGGSSYEQYF.

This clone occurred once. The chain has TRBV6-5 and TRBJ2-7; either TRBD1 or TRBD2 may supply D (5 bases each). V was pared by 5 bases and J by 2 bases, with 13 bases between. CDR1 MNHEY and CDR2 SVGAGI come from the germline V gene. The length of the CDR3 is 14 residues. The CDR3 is CASSRAGRAYEQYF. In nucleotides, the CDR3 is TGTGCCAGCAGTCGGGCAGGGAGAGCCTACGAGCAGTACTTC.

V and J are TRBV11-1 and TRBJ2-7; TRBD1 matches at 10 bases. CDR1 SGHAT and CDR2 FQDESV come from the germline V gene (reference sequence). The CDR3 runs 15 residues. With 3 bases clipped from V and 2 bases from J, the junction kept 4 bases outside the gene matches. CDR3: CASSFETGGTYEQYF. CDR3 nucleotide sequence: TGTGCCAGCAGCTTCGAGACAGGGGGCACCTACGAGCAGTACTTC.